This is a list of T cell receptor beta chains from one sample in a study of T cell repertoires in cytomegalovirus infection. These receptors are not linked to any known antigen. TCRdb re-called the reads through MiXCR, storing one row per CDR3 protein. The data show around 900,000 distinct CDR3 sequences, around 30% seen once. This sample comprised cultured CD8+ T cells from PBMCs, obtained from culture after CMV antigen stimulation. These receptors were obtained from a human donor in good health (CMV status not recorded). Some clones in this sample may be carry-over from other donors' samples. Both conserved end residues are part of each CDR3. Clone size is stated in some rows and not others, as once, few, many or a class when expanded.

abundance	v_gene	j_gene	CDR3aa
many	TRBV7-8	TRBJ2-5	CASSLNLRTGRETQYF
few	TRBV20-1	TRBJ2-2	CSASPPGKNTGELFF
many	TRBV27	TRBJ2-3	CASSFGTSTDTQYF
.	TRBV5-6	TRBJ2-1	CASSLGQGLPYNEQFF
few	TRBV6-6	TRBJ1-1	CASSLPGGRTTEAFF
few	TRBV6-2/TRBV6-3	TRBJ2-1	CASSYEVAGEQFF
many	TRBV7-6	TRBJ1-2	CASSFGGVDGYTF
.	TRBV4-1	TRBJ2-2	CASSPRTGGESGELFF
.	TRBV7-8	TRBJ2-2	CASSFPLAGLNTGELFF
.	TRBV7-2	TRBJ1-1	CASSEMSTEAFF
many	TRBV9	TRBJ2-3	CASSVSGGEADTQYF
.	TRBV19	TRBJ2-5	CASSINQETQYF
.	TRBV5-6	TRBJ2-3	CASSSEMTYTDTQYF
.	TRBV4-3	TRBJ2-1	CASSQVGRQSDPYPQFF
.	TRBV25-1	TRBJ2-5	CASSMRQGRAFETQYF
few	TRBV19	TRBJ1-2	CASSYPGGSYGYTF
.	TRBV24-1	TRBJ2-2	CATSDVGGGELFF
few	TRBV6-5	TRBJ1-1	CASSYLRGDTEAFF
.	TRBV15	TRBJ1-2	CATSALKKGHGYTF
.	TRBV6-1	TRBJ2-3	CASRSWETDTQYF
few	TRBV2	TRBJ1-1	CASGGTGGAFF
.	TRBV7-7	TRBJ2-1	CASSVGGTGNEQFF
.	TRBV24-1	TRBJ2-5	CATSRTDRYQETQYF
.	TRBV12-3/TRBV12-4	TRBJ1-1	CASSLLQEAFF
.	TRBV24-1	TRBJ2-3	CATSDPRDREGDTQYF
.	TRBV20-1	TRBJ2-1	CSASGTSGGVNEQFF
.	TRBV4-3	TRBJ1-1	CASSQDNSFMNTEAFF
.	TRBV4-1	TRBJ2-3	CASSQALGDTDTQYF
.	TRBV5-4	TRBJ2-6	CASSSKVSGANVLTF